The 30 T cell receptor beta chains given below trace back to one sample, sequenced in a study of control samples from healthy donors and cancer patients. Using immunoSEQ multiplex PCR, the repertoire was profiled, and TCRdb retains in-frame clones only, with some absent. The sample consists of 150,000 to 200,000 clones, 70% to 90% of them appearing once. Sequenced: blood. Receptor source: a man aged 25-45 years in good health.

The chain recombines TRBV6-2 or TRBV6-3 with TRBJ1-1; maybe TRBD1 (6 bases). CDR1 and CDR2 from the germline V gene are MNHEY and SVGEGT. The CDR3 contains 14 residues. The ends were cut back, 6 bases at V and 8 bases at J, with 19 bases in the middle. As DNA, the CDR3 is TGTGCCAGCAGCTCGGGTCGGGACATCTTGGAAGCTTTCTTT. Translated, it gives CASSSGRDILEAFF.

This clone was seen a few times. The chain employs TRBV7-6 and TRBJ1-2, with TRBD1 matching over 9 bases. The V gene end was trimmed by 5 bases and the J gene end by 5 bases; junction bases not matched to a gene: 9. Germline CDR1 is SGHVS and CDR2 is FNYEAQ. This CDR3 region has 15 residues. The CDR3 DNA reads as TGTGCCAGCAGCCGCGATACAGGGGGCGGGTATGGCTACACCTTC. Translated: CASSRDTGGGYGYTF. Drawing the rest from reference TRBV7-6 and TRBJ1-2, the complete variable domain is GAGVSQSPRYKVTKRGQDVALRCDPISGHVSLYWYRQALGQGPEFLTYFNYEAQQDKSGLPNDRFSAERPEGSISTLTIQRTEQRDSAMYRCASSRDTGGGYGYTFGSGTRLTVV.

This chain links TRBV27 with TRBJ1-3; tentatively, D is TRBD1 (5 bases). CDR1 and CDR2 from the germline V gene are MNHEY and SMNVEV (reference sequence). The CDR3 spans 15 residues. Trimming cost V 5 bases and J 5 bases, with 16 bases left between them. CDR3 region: CASSPGTHNRNTIYF. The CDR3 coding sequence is TGTGCCAGCAGTCCGGGGACGCATAACAGAAACACCATATATTTT.

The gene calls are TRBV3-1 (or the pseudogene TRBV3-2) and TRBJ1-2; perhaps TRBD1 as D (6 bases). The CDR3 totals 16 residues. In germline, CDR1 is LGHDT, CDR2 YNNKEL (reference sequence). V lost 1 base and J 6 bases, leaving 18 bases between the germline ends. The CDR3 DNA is TGTGCCAGCAGCCAAGTTAGGGGGACGCCCTGGGATGGCTACACCTTC. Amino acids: CASSQVRGTPWDGYTF.

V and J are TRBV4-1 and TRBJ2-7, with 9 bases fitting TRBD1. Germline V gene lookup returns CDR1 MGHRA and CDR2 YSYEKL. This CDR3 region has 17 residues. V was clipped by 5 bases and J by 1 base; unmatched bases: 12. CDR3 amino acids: CASSSEDDRGGSYEQYF. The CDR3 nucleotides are TGCGCCAGCAGCTCTGAAGACGACAGGGGGGGATCCTACGAGCAGTACTTC.

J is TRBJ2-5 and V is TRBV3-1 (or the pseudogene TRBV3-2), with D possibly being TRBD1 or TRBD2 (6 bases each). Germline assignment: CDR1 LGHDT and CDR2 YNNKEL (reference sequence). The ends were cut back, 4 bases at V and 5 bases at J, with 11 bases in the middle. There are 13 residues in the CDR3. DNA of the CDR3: TGTGCCAGCAGCCTTACAGGGACTGAGACCCAGTACTTC. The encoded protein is CASSLTGTETQYF.

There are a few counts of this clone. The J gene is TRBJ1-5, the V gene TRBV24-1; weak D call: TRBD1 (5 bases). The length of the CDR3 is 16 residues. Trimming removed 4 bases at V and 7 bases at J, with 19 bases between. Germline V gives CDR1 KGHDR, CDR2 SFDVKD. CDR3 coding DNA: TGTGCCACCAGTGAAGGCGGGGGGATTCGTGCACAGCCCCAGCATTTT. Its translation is CATSEGGGIRAQPQHF.

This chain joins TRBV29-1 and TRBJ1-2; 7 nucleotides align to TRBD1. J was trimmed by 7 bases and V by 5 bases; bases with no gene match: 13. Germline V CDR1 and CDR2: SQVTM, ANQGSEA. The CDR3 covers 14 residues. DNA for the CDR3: TGCAGCGTTAAGTGGGTGGCGAGACAGGGTGGCTACACCTTC. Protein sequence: CSVKWVARQGGYTF. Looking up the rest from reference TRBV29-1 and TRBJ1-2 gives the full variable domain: SAVISQKPSRDICQRGTSLTIQCQVDSQVTMMFWYRQQPGQSLTLIATANQGSEATYESGFVIDKFPISRPNLTFSTLTVSNMSPEDSSIYLCSVKWVARQGGYTFGSGTRLTVV.

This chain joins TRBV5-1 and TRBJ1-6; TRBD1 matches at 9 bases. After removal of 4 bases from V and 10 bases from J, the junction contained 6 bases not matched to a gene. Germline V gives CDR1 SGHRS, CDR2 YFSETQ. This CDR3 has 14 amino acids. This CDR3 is CASSRTGEGSPLHF. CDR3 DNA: TGCGCCAGCAGCAGGACAGGGGAGGGCTCACCCCTCCACTTT.

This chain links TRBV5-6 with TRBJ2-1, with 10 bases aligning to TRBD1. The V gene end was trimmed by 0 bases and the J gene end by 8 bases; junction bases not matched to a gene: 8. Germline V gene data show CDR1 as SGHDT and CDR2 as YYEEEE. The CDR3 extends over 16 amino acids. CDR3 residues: CASSLAGTGARHEQFF. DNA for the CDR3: TGTGCCAGCAGCTTGGCCGGGACAGGGGCTCGTCATGAGCAGTTCTTC.

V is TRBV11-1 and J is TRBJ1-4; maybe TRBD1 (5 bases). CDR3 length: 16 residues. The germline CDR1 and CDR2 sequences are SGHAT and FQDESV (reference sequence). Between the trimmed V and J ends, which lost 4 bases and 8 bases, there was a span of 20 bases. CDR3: CASSYVQGRGEEKLFF. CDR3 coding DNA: TGTGCCAGCAGCTACGTTCAGGGCCGGGGTGAGGAAAAACTGTTTTTT.

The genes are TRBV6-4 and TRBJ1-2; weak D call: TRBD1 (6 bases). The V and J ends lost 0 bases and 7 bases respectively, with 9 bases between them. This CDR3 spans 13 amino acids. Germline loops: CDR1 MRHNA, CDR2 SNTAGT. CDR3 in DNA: TGTGCCAGCAGTGACTCGTTCAGGGGTGGCTACACCTTC. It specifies CASSDSFRGGYTF.

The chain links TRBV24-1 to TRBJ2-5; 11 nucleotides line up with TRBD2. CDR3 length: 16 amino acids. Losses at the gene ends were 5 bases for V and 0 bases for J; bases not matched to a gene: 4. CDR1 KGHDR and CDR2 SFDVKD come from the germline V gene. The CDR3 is CATSGASGRYQETQYF. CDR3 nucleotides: TGTGCCACCAGTGGGGCTAGCGGGAGGTACCAAGAGACCCAGTACTTC.

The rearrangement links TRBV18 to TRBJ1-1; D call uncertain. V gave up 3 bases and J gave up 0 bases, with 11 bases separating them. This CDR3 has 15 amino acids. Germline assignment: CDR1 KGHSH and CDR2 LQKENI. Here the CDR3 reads CASSPLTALNTEAFF. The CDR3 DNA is TGTGCCAGCTCACCTCTTACAGCCTTGAACACTGAAGCTTTCTTT.

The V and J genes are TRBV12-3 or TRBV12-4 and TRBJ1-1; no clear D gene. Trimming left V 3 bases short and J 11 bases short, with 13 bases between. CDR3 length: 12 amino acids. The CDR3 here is CASSFWERPAFF. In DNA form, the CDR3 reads TGTGCCAGCAGTTTCTGGGAGCGACCGGCTTTCTTT.

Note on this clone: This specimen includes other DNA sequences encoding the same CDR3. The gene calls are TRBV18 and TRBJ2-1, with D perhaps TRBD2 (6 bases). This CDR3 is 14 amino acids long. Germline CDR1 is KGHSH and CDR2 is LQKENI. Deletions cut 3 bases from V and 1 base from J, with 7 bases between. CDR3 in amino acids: CASSPGGSYNEQFF. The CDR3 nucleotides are TGTGCCAGCTCACCTGGGGGGTCCTACAATGAGCAGTTCTTC.

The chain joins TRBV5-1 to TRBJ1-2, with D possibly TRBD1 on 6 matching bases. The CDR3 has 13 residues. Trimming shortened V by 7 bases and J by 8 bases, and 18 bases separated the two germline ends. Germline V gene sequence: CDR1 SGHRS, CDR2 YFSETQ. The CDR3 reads CASQLDSLSGYTF. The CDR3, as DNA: TGCGCCAGCCAACTGGACAGCTTGAGCGGCTACACCTTC.

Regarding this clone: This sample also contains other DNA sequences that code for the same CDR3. The CDR3 region has the DNA TGTGCCAGTAGTACCTCGACTGGATATGGCTACACCTTC. Amino acids: CASSTSTGYGYTF. The chain carries TRBV19 and TRBJ1-2, with D unclear. Germline V lookup: CDR1 LNHDA, CDR2 SQIVND (reference sequence). The V end was cut by 4 bases, the J end by 5 bases, with 11 bases between. The CDR3 is 13 amino acids.

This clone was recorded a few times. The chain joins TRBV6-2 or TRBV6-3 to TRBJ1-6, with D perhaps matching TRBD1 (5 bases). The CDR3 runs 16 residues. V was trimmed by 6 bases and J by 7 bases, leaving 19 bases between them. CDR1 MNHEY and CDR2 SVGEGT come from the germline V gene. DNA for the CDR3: TGTGCCAGCAGCCCCCCCGTACAGGAGCGGAATTCACCCCTCCACTTT. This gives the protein CASSPPVQERNSPLHF.

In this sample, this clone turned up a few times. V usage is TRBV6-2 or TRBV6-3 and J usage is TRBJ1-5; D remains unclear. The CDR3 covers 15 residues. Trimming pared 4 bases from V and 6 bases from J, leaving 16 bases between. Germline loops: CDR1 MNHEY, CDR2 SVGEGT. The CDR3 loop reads CASSSGPRSGQPQHF. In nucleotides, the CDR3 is TGTGCCAGCAGTTCCGGGCCCCGGAGCGGTCAGCCCCAGCATTTT.

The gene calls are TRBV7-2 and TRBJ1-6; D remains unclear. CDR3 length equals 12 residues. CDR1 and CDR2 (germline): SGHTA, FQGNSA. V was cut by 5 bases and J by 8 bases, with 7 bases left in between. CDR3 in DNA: TGTGCCAGCAGCCCTTATGATTCACCCCTCCACTTT. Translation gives CASSPYDSPLHF.

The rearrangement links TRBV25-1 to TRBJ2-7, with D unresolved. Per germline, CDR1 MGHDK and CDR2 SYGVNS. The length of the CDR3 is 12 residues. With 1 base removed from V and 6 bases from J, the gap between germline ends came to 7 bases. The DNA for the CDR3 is TGTGCCAGCAGTGAATTGTTGGGCGAGCAGTACTTC. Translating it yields CASSELLGEQYF.

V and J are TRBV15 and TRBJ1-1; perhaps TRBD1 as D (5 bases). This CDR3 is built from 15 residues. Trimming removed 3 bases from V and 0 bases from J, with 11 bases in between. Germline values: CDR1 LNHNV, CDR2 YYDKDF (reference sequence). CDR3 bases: TGTGCCACCAGCAGGACGGGGGGTATGAACACTGAAGCTTTCTTT. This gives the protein CATSRTGGMNTEAFF.

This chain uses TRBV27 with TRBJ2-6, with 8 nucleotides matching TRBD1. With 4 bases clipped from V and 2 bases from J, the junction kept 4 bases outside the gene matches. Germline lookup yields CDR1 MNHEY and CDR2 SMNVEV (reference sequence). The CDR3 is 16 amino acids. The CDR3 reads CASSSSDRAGANVLTF. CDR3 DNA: TGTGCCAGCAGTTCCTCGGACAGGGCTGGGGCCAACGTCCTGACTTTC.

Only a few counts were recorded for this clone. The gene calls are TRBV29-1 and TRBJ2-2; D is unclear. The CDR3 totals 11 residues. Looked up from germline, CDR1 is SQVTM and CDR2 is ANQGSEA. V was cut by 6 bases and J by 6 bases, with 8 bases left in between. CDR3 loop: CSVSVAGELFF. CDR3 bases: TGCAGCGTCTCCGTAGCCGGGGAGCTGTTTTTT.

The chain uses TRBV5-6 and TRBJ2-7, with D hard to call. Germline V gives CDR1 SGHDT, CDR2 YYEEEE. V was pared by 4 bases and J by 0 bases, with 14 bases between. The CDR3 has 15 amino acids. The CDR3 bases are TGTGCCAGCAGCGCACGATCGTTCAGCTCCTACGAGCAGTACTTC. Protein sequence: CASSARSFSSYEQYF.

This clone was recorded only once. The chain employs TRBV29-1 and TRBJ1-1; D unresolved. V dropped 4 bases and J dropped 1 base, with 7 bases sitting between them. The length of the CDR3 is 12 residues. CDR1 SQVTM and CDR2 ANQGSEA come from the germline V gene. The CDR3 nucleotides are TGCAGCGTTGTTAGTGGGAACACTGAAGCTTTCTTT. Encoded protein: CSVVSGNTEAFF.

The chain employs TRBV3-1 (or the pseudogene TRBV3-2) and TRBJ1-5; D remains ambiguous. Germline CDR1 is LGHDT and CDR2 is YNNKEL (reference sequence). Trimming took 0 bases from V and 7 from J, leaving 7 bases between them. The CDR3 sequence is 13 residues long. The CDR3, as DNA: TGTGCCAGCAGCCAAGATCTTAAACAGCCCCAGCATTTT. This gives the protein CASSQDLKQPQHF.

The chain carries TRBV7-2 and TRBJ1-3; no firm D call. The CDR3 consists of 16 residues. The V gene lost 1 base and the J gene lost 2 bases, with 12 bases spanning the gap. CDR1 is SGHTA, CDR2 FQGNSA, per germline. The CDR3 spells CASSLVPGGAGNTIYF. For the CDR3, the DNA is TGTGCCAGCAGCTTAGTCCCAGGCGGAGCTGGAAACACCATATATTTT.

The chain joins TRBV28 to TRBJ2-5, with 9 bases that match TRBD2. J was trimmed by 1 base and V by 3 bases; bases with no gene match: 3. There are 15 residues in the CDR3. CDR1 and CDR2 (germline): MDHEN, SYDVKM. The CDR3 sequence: CASSFGGRGQETQYF. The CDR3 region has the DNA TGTGCCAGCAGTTTCGGCGGGAGGGGCCAAGAGACCCAGTACTTC.